The rows below give T cell receptor beta chains drawn from one sample of a study of cytomegalovirus exposure and HLA in healthy donors. The table came from immunoSEQ multiplex PCR; TCRdb's copy has only in-frame clones and leaves some out. The table has approximately 160,000 clones, around four fifths seen once. The sequencing input was PBMCs. These receptors all come from a woman aged 25-40 years in good health and CMV-seropositive. The conserved cysteine and the conserved F or W are not part of the CDR3 here. Fields, in order: J gene, V gene, CDR3 protein.

j_gene: TRBJ2-7
v_gene: TRBV28
CDR3aa: ASSLWPSLGLAGDEQY

j_gene: TRBJ2-5
v_gene: TRBV5-4
CDR3aa: ASSSGGGETQY

j_gene: TRBJ2-2
v_gene: TRBV19
CDR3aa: ASRKRIANTGELF

j_gene: TRBJ1-2
v_gene: TRBV7-8
CDR3aa: ASSSLSGLSYGYT

j_gene: TRBJ1-1
v_gene: TRBV7-9
CDR3aa: ASSLSGTEAF

j_gene: TRBJ2-1
v_gene: TRBV6-1
CDR3aa: ASSAPGVTYNEQF

j_gene: TRBJ1-1
v_gene: TRBV10-1
CDR3aa: ASSASGGPEAF

j_gene: TRBJ1-5
v_gene: TRBV19
CDR3aa: ASSIIGRGQPQH

j_gene: TRBJ2-1
v_gene: TRBV10-3
CDR3aa: AIRAGGSSYNEQF

j_gene: TRBJ2-7
v_gene: TRBV6-5
CDR3aa: ASSESQIPSEQY

j_gene: TRBJ1-3
v_gene: TRBV11-2
CDR3aa: ASSSQDYSGNTIY

j_gene: TRBJ1-1
v_gene: TRBV4-1
CDR3aa: ASSQGPGNTEAF

j_gene: TRBJ2-2
v_gene: TRBV27
CDR3aa: ASSLGTSGSGTGELF

j_gene: TRBJ2-3
v_gene: TRBV28
CDR3aa: ASSETGGASTDTQY

j_gene: TRBJ2-6
v_gene: TRBV14
CDR3aa: ASSQDPGDGYSGANVLT

j_gene: TRBJ1-2
v_gene: TRBV29-1
CDR3aa: SVDDSYT

j_gene: TRBJ2-2
v_gene: TRBV18
CDR3aa: ASSPPADTGELF

j_gene: TRBJ2-7
v_gene: TRBV27
CDR3aa: ASRGLAGPYEQY

j_gene: TRBJ1-1
v_gene: TRBV29-1
CDR3aa: SVAGLFTEAF

j_gene: TRBJ2-4
v_gene: TRBV6-1
CDR3aa: ASGTGGANNIQY

j_gene: TRBJ2-7
v_gene: TRBV6-6
CDR3aa: ASSGGPFEQY

j_gene: TRBJ1-5
v_gene: TRBV6-1
CDR3aa: ASSEGAGQSNQPQH

j_gene: TRBJ2-1
v_gene: TRBV27
CDR3aa: ASSSARDRRDNEQF

j_gene: TRBJ2-2
v_gene: TRBV7-8
CDR3aa: ASSRGQGAAGELF

j_gene: TRBJ1-2
v_gene: TRBV27
CDR3aa: ASSGPEIPYGYT

j_gene: TRBJ2-1
v_gene: TRBV18
CDR3aa: ASSPGTIAYNEQF

j_gene: TRBJ2-1
v_gene: TRBV29-1
CDR3aa: SVGLGAGNNEQF

j_gene: TRBJ2-1
v_gene: TRBV28
CDR3aa: ASSPKREGKFDEQF

j_gene: TRBJ1-2
v_gene: TRBV5-6
CDR3aa: ASSAGPGGYT

j_gene: TRBJ1-4
v_gene: TRBV30
CDR3aa: AWSVLTGANEKLF

j_gene: TRBJ2-7
v_gene: TRBV11-2
CDR3aa: ASSPILGGAEQY

j_gene: TRBJ2-5
v_gene: TRBV7-9
CDR3aa: ASSSGTSGRADQETQY

j_gene: TRBJ2-7
v_gene: TRBV4-1
CDR3aa: ASSQPLAGGPYEQY

j_gene: TRBJ2-3
v_gene: TRBV6-1
CDR3aa: ASSEALKADTQY

j_gene: TRBJ2-1
v_gene: TRBV6-5
CDR3aa: ASSYSYGKNEQF

j_gene: TRBJ2-7
v_gene: TRBV29-1
CDR3aa: SVRAGGAYEQY

j_gene: TRBJ2-3
v_gene: TRBV6-5
CDR3aa: ASRGRERITDTQY

j_gene: TRBJ2-3
v_gene: TRBV6-5
CDR3aa: ASSLAASTDTQY

j_gene: TRBJ2-7
v_gene: TRBV28
CDR3aa: ASSPGGSGIVYEQY

j_gene: TRBJ1-1
v_gene: TRBV25-1
CDR3aa: ASSDSGNTEAF

j_gene: TRBJ1-1
v_gene: TRBV30
CDR3aa: ARQGATNTEAF

j_gene: TRBJ1-1
v_gene: TRBV13
CDR3aa: ATFNGGLGTEAF

j_gene: TRBJ2-7
v_gene: TRBV10-2
CDR3aa: ARGTGGFYEQY

j_gene: TRBJ2-4
v_gene: TRBV2
CDR3aa: ASSVGTGESIQY

j_gene: TRBJ2-7
v_gene: TRBV7-2
CDR3aa: ASSSLRGYVQY

j_gene: TRBJ1-1
v_gene: TRBV19
CDR3aa: ASSPFYGATEAF

j_gene: TRBJ1-2
v_gene: TRBV28
CDR3aa: ASSSHGQGDYGYT

j_gene: TRBJ2-2
v_gene: TRBV12-5
CDR3aa: ASGSRDTQTLNTGELF

j_gene: TRBJ2-1
v_gene: TRBV10-3
CDR3aa: AISEWGRASGSNEQF

j_gene: TRBJ2-5
v_gene: TRBV15
CDR3aa: ATSLGGAGETQY

j_gene: TRBJ1-1
v_gene: TRBV6-5
CDR3aa: ASTPRQGSISEAF

j_gene: TRBJ2-2
v_gene: TRBV9
CDR3aa: ALKRKVHANTGELL

j_gene: TRBJ2-5
v_gene: TRBV5-1
CDR3aa: ASSLDTGSETQY

j_gene: TRBJ2-1
v_gene: TRBV7-9
CDR3aa: SSSLARGRADNEQF